The 31 T cell receptor beta chains below were found in one sample sequenced in a study of cytotoxic CD8 clonotypes in ibrutinib-treated CLL. Sequenced by immunoSEQ multiplex PCR; TCRdb stores in-frame clones only, minus some. The sample lists 130,000 or so clones; around 77% were seen once. Sequencing used PBMCs, obtained after 12 months of ibrutinib treatment. The receptors were gathered from a human donor with chronic lymphocytic leukemia.

This clone occurred once. The chain carries TRBV6-1 and TRBJ1-1; D unclear. V lost 2 bases and J 2 bases, leaving 0 bases between the germline ends. The CDR3 contains 11 residues. The germline gives CDR1 MNHNS, CDR2 SASEGT. As DNA, the CDR3 is TGTGCCAGCAGTGAAAACACTGAAGCTTTCTTT. The encoded protein is CASSENTEAFF.

The V and J genes are TRBV9 and TRBJ2-5, with D possibly matching TRBD1 (7 bases). Per the germline V gene, CDR1 is SGDLS and CDR2 is YYNGEE. The CDR3 is made up of 16 amino acids. V was pared by 4 bases and J by 5 bases, with 21 bases between. CDR3 nucleotide sequence: TGTGCCAGCAGCCCACAAGGCAGGGGGGACGGGGAGACCCAGTACTTC. Translation: CASSPQGRGDGETQYF.

This chain uses TRBV28 with TRBJ1-2; TRBD1 agrees at 7 bases. Per the germline V gene, CDR1 is MDHEN and CDR2 is SYDVKM. This CDR3 has 15 residues. Trimming took 7 bases from V and 1 from J; bases not matched to a gene: 9. In nucleotides, the CDR3 is TGTGCCAGCACCGGCCTACAGGGGTATAACTATGGCTACACCTTC. It specifies CASTGLQGYNYGYTF.

The chain carries TRBV5-1 and TRBJ2-1, with a weak D call TRBD2 (6 bases). Per germline, CDR1 SGHRS and CDR2 YFSETQ. This CDR3 is 15 amino acids long. V lost 1 base and J lost 5, with 13 bases in between. CDR3 nucleotide sequence: TGCGCCAGCAGCTTGACTAGCAGTAAGGACAATGAGCAGTTCTTC. Amino acid sequence: CASSLTSSKDNEQFF. Based on the CDR3 plus reference TRBV5-1 and TRBJ2-1, the full variable domain is KAGVTQTPRYLIKTRGQQVTLSCSPISGHRSVSWYQQTPGQGLQFLFEYFSETQRNKGNFPGRFSGRQFSNSRSEMNVSTLELGDSALYLCASSLTSSKDNEQFFGPGTRLTVL.

The sample holds one count of this clone. The chain uses TRBV9 and TRBJ1-2, with 9 bases matching TRBD1. Per the germline V gene, CDR1 is SGDLS and CDR2 is YYNGEE. V dropped 3 bases and J dropped 7; count of bases not matched to a gene: 7. This CDR3 contains 14 residues. The CDR3 is CASSAQLQGAGYTF. The CDR3 nucleotides are TGTGCCAGCAGCGCCCAACTACAGGGGGCTGGCTACACCTTC.

The chain uses TRBV4-2 and TRBJ2-7; D gene uncertain. CDR1 and CDR2 from the germline V gene are LGHNA and YNFKEQ. Trimming left V 4 bases short and J 1 base short, with 8 bases between. The CDR3 extends over 13 amino acids. CDR3 amino acids: CASSPDRSYEQYF. The CDR3 DNA sequence: TGTGCCAGCAGCCCTGACCGGTCCTACGAGCAGTACTTC.

The V call is TRBV11-3, the J call TRBJ2-7; TRBD2 matches at 8 bases. The CDR3 is 14 residues long. Germline-derived CDR1 and CDR2 are SGHNT and YENEEA. V shed 2 bases and J 1 base; nucleotides not matched to a gene: 1. As DNA, the CDR3 is TGTGCCAGCAGCTTACCTAGCGGGTCCTACGAGCAGTACTTC. This translates into CASSLPSGSYEQYF.

The chain couples TRBV27 to TRBJ1-2, with no clear D. Germline values: CDR1 MNHEY, CDR2 SMNVEV (reference sequence). This CDR3 region has 13 residues. The ends were cut back, 8 bases at V and 3 bases at J, with 13 bases in the middle. The CDR3 here is CASPRGRYYGYTF. The CDR3 nucleotides read TGTGCCAGCCCCAGAGGACGGTACTATGGCTACACCTTC.

This rearrangement joins TRBV2 to TRBJ1-3, with a tentative D call TRBD1 (5 bases). Germline CDR1 SNHLY, CDR2 FYNNEI. The CDR3 is 15 residues long. V was trimmed by 7 bases and J by 7 bases, leaving 20 bases between them. CDR3 sequence: CASNTQAGSRNTIYF. For the CDR3, the DNA is TGTGCCAGCAATACACAGGCGGGGAGCAGGAACACCATATATTTT.

This clone was observed a single time. The gene calls are TRBV4-3 and TRBJ2-3; D gene unclear. CDR1 LGHNA and CDR2 YSLEER come from the germline V gene. CDR3 length equals 17 residues. Trimming left V 0 bases short and J 0 bases short, with 13 bases between. CDR3 region: CASSQEKQTTSTDTQYF. CDR3 DNA: TGCGCCAGCAGCCAAGAGAAACAGACCACTAGCACAGATACGCAGTATTTT.

The chain combines TRBV7-6 with TRBJ2-1, with TRBD1 identical over 12 bases. Germline CDR1 SGHVS, CDR2 FNYEAQ. The V gene end was trimmed by 2 bases and the J gene end by 7 bases; junction bases not matched to a gene: 9. The CDR3 is 17 residues long. The CDR3 reads CASSLPAGTGGANEQFF. The DNA of the CDR3 is TGTGCCAGCAGCTTACCCGCCGGGACAGGGGGCGCTAATGAGCAGTTCTTC.

This clone was seen once. The genes are TRBV28 and TRBJ1-3, with D perhaps TRBD1 (5 bases). CDR3 length: 14 residues. Per the germline V gene, CDR1 is MDHEN and CDR2 is SYDVKM. Deletions cut 6 bases from V and 2 bases from J, with 11 bases between. The CDR3 sequence: CASSRTGTGNTIYF. In DNA, the CDR3 is TGTGCCAGCAGCAGAACAGGAACTGGAAACACCATATATTTT.

This chain uses TRBV5-1 with TRBJ1-2; 7 nucleotides match TRBD1. This CDR3 has 15 residues. The V gene's germline CDR1 is SGHRS and CDR2 YFSETQ. Trimming at V came to 0 bases and at J to 4 bases, leaving 6 bases not matched to a gene. The CDR3: CASSLAGGSGYGYTF. DNA of the CDR3: TGCGCCAGCAGCTTGGCAGGGGGATCTGGCTATGGCTACACCTTC.

J is TRBJ2-7 and V is TRBV11-3, with D unclear. The CDR3 is 12 residues long. The germline CDR1 and CDR2 sequences are SGHNT and YENEEA. Between the trimmed V and J ends, which lost 1 base and 4 bases, there was a span of 5 bases. DNA for the CDR3: TGTGCCAGCAGCTTAGTCCGGTACGAGCAGTACTTC. Protein sequence: CASSLVRYEQYF. The full variable domain, with the rest looked up from reference TRBV11-3 and TRBJ2-7, is EAGVVQSPRYKIIEKKQPVAFWCNPISGHNTLYWYLQNLGQGPELLIRYENEEAVDDSQLPKDRFSAERLKGVDSTLKIQPAELGDSAVYLCASSLVRYEQYFGPGTRLTVT.

This clone was detected only a few times. V gene TRBV7-2 combines with J gene TRBJ1-2; D uncertain. Germline loops: CDR1 SGHTA, CDR2 FQGNSA. V was clipped by 5 bases and J by 8 bases, with 21 bases between them. The length of the CDR3 is 15 residues. As DNA, the CDR3 is TGTGCCAGCAGCGCCTCCTCGGAGCGGCCTCAGGGCTACACCTTC. This translates into CASSASSERPQGYTF. Looking up the rest from reference TRBV7-2 and TRBJ1-2 gives the full variable domain: GAGVSQSPSNKVTEKGKDVELRCDPISGHTALYWYRQSLGQGLEFLIYFQGNSAPDKSGLPSDRFSAERTGGSVSTLTIQRTQQEDSAVYLCASSASSERPQGYTFGSGTRLTVV.

This chain connects TRBV7-2 to TRBJ2-1, with D possibly matching TRBD2 (5 bases). CDR1 is SGHTA, CDR2 FQGNSA, per germline. The length of the CDR3 is 13 residues. V gave up 5 bases and J gave up 7 bases, with 12 bases separating them. DNA of the CDR3: TGTGCCAGCAGCACGTACCGGGATAATGAGCAGTTCTTC. Translating gives CASSTYRDNEQFF.

DNA for the CDR3: TGTGCCAGCAGTGAAGAAGGCGAGCAGTTCTTC. Protein: CASSEEGEQFF. The chain links TRBV2 to TRBJ2-1; D gene ambiguous. The germline gives CDR1 SNHLY, CDR2 FYNNEI. This CDR3 spans 11 amino acids. The V gene lost 1 base and the J gene lost 10 bases, with 5 bases spanning the gap.

This sequence joins TRBV28 and TRBJ2-1; 11 nucleotides match TRBD2. J lost 13 bases, V lost 7 bases, and 6 bases had no gene match. This CDR3 has 12 amino acids. The germline V gene has CDR1 MDHEN and CDR2 SYDVKM. This CDR3 is CASTVAGGPQFF. CDR3 in DNA: TGTGCCAGCACCGTAGCGGGGGGGCCCCAGTTCTTC. Complete variable domain (other parts from reference TRBV28 and TRBJ2-1): DVKVTQSSRYLVKRTGEKVFLECVQDMDHENMFWYRQDPGLGLRLIYFSYDVKMKEKGDIPEGYSVSREKKERFSLILESASTNQTSMYLCASTVAGGPQFFGPGTRLTVL.

This clone has only a few counts. The chain couples TRBV28 to TRBJ2-2; 8 nucleotides align to TRBD1. Germline CDR1 reads MDHEN; CDR2 reads SYDVKM. The CDR3 is 17 amino acids. The V segment lost 6 bases and the J segment 4 bases; nucleotides outside the gene matches: 13. In DNA, the CDR3 is TGTGCCAGCAGAACGGCAGGGGGCGGGCTGGCCACCGGGGAGCTGTTTTTT. Amino acids: CASRTAGGGLATGELFF. Filled out from reference TRBV28 and TRBJ2-2, the complete variable domain reads DVKVTQSSRYLVKRTGEKVFLECVQDMDHENMFWYRQDPGLGLRLIYFSYDVKMKEKGDIPEGYSVSREKKERFSLILESASTNQTSMYLCASRTAGGGLATGELFFGEGSRLTVL.

The chain links TRBV13 to TRBJ1-4, with D hard to call. Between the trimmed V and J ends, which lost 1 base and 7 bases, there was a span of 16 bases. The CDR3 spans 16 residues. Germline CDR1 is PRHDT and CDR2 is FYEKMQ (reference sequence). CDR3 amino acids: CASSLALQAQGEKLFF. DNA of the CDR3: TGTGCCAGCAGCTTAGCATTGCAGGCCCAAGGTGAAAAACTGTTTTTT.

The DNA of the CDR3 is TGTGCCAGCAGCTCAATACAGGGGCTCGGGGAGCTGTTTTTT. This codes for CASSSIQGLGELFF. This sequence joins TRBV7-2 and TRBJ2-2; 7 nucleotides line up with TRBD1. V dropped 4 bases and J dropped 7; count of bases not matched to a gene: 6. The CDR3 runs to 14 residues. CDR1 is SGHTA and CDR2 is FQGNSA in the germline V gene.

The rearrangement joins TRBV18 to TRBJ2-7; 10 nucleotides line up with TRBD2. Germline V gives CDR1 KGHSH, CDR2 LQKENI. The CDR3 runs to 15 residues. The ends lost 3 bases at V and 5 bases at J; junction bases unmatched: 7. The CDR3 region is CASSPRLAGIDEQYF. The CDR3 region has the DNA TGTGCCAGCTCACCGAGACTAGCGGGCATCGACGAGCAGTACTTC.

The chain uses TRBV6-5 and TRBJ2-1; D is unresolved. This CDR3 has 15 residues. CDR1 and CDR2 from the germline V gene are MNHEY and SVGAGI. Trimming removed 4 bases at V and 3 bases at J, with 13 bases between. CDR3 coding DNA: TGTGCCAGCAGTTCCCGACGGATCGGCTACAATGAGCAGTTCTTC. Encoded protein: CASSSRRIGYNEQFF.

This clone has only one observation. The V and J genes are TRBV18 and TRBJ2-1, with a possible D match to TRBD2 (7 bases). Germline assignment: CDR1 KGHSH and CDR2 LQKENI. V gave up 1 base and J gave up 15 bases, with 13 bases separating them. The CDR3 loop spans 12 amino acids. The chain's CDR3 is CASSPQPRGAFF. In DNA form, the CDR3 reads TGTGCCAGCTCACCACAGCCTCGGGGGGCGTTCTTC.

The chain recombines TRBV19 with TRBJ1-1; 7 bases match TRBD1. This CDR3 is 16 amino acids long. Looked up from germline, CDR1 is LNHDA and CDR2 is SQIVND (reference sequence). V dropped 6 bases and J dropped 1; count of bases not matched to a gene: 11. This CDR3 reads CASSPTGNRENTEAFF. CDR3 DNA: TGTGCCAGTAGCCCGACAGGGAACAGAGAGAACACTGAAGCTTTCTTT. Based on the CDR3 plus reference TRBV19 and TRBJ1-1, the full variable domain is DGGITQSPKYLFRKEGQNVTLSCEQNLNHDAMYWYRQDPGQGLRLIYYSQIVNDFQKGDIAEGYSVSREKKESFPLTVTSAQKNPTAFYLCASSPTGNRENTEAFFGQGTRLTVV.

The chain has TRBV5-4 and TRBJ2-7; 7 bases are shared with TRBD1. CDR3 size: 14 residues. Germline CDR1 SGHNT, CDR2 YYREEE (reference sequence). After removal of 1 base from V and 3 bases from J, the junction contained 4 bases not matched to a gene. The CDR3 loop is CASSLSQGVYEQYF. The CDR3 DNA sequence: TGTGCCAGCAGCTTGAGTCAGGGGGTCTACGAGCAGTACTTC.

The V call is TRBV5-6, the J call TRBJ1-2; no clear D gene. This CDR3 contains 12 residues. V lost 0 bases and J lost 4, with 4 bases in between. From germline, CDR1 is SGHDT and CDR2 YYEEEE. The CDR3 nucleotides read TGTGCCAGCAGCTTGGGGTCCTATGGCTACACCTTC. Amino acids: CASSLGSYGYTF.

V is TRBV11-2 and J is TRBJ1-1; D is undetermined. The V gene lost 5 bases and the J gene lost 0 bases, with 10 bases spanning the gap. Germline V gives CDR1 SGHAT, CDR2 FQNNGV. The CDR3 is made up of 14 amino acids. CDR3 in DNA: TGTGCCAGCAGCGACCAGATGATGAACACTGAAGCTTTCTTT. This gives the protein CASSDQMMNTEAFF. Complete variable domain (other parts from reference TRBV11-2 and TRBJ1-1): EAGVAQSPRYKIIEKRQSVAFWCNPISGHATLYWYQQILGQGPKLLIQFQNNGVVDDSQLPKDRFSAERLKGVDSTLKIQPAKLEDSAVYLCASSDQMMNTEAFFGQGTRLTVV.

This chain joins TRBV4-1 and TRBJ2-7; tentatively, D is TRBD2 (6 bases). Per the germline V gene, CDR1 is MGHRA and CDR2 is YSYEKL. The CDR3 has 15 residues. V was shortened by 4 bases and J by 3 bases, with 16 bases between the two germline ends. This chain's CDR3 is CASSPNLVGGYEQYF. CDR3 coding DNA: TGCGCCAGCAGCCCGAACCTGGTGGGAGGCTACGAGCAGTACTTC.

V and J are TRBV7-6 and TRBJ2-1; D might be TRBD1 (6 bases). Deletions cut 5 bases from V and 3 bases from J, with 11 bases between. The CDR3 totals 14 residues. Germline V lookup: CDR1 SGHVS, CDR2 FNYEAQ. The CDR3 region is CASSPQGGYNEQFF. The CDR3 DNA sequence: TGTGCCAGCAGCCCACAAGGGGGCTACAATGAGCAGTTCTTC. Full variable domain (missing parts from reference TRBV7-6 and TRBJ2-1): GAGVSQSPRYKVTKRGQDVALRCDPISGHVSLYWYRQALGQGPEFLTYFNYEAQQDKSGLPNDRFSAERPEGSISTLTIQRTEQRDSAMYRCASSPQGGYNEQFFGPGTRLTVL.

J is TRBJ2-7 and V is TRBV18, with 10 bases lining up with TRBD1. Germline CDR1 KGHSH, CDR2 LQKENI. The J segment lost 3 bases and the V segment lost 8 bases, leaving 1 base of the junction unmatched. The length of the CDR3 is 12 residues. For the CDR3, the DNA is TGTGCCAGCGGGGACAGGGGCTACGAGCAGTACTTC. Protein product: CASGDRGYEQYF.